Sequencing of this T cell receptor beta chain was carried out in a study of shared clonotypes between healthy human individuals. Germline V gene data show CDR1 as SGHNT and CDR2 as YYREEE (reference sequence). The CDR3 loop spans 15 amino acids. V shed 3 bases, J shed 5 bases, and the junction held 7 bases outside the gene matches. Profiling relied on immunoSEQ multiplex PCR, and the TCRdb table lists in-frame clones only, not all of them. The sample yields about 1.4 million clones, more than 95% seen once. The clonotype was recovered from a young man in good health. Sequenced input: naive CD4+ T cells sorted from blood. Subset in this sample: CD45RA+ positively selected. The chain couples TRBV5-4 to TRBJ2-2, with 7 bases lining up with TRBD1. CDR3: CASSYRQGETGELFF. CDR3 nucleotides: TGTGCCAGCAGCTACCGCCAGGGGGAGACCGGGGAGCTGTTTTTT.